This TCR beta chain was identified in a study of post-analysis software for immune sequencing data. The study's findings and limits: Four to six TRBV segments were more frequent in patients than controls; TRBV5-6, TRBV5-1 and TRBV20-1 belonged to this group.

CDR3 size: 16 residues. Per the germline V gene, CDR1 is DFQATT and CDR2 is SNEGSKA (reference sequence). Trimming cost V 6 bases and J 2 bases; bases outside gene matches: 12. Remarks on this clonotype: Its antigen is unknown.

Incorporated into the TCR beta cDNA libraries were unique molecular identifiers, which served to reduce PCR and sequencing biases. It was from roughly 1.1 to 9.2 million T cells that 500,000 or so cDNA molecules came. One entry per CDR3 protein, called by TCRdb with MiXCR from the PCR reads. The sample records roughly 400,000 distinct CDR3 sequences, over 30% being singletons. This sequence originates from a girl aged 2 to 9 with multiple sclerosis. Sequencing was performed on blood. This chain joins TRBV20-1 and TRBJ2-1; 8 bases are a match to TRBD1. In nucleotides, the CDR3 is TGCAGTGCCAGAAGCGGACAGGGCATTCCCTACAATGAGCAGTTCTTC. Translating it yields CSARSGQGIPYNEQFF.